Detailed here is one TCR beta chain. The data are from a study of blood T cell repertoires in COVID-19. About the study: PBMCs, B-cell-depleted T cells, or T cells were the source of the cDNA or gDNA that made up the material.

Unmatched junction bases numbered 20, after V lost 3 bases and J lost 0 bases. There are 21 residues in the CDR3. Germline lookup yields CDR1 LGHNA and CDR2 YNFKEQ. In the source study's methods: Nucleated cell counts were estimated from reference gene primer amplification. The method was immunoSEQ multiplex PCR; TCRdb's version includes in-frame clones alone and lacks a portion of them. The V and J calls and clone size are taken from that table; D and trimming were inferred from the DNA. The sample contains 250,000 to 300,000 clones, 90% to 95% of which appear only once. The cohort comprised adults aged roughly 18 to 100 years residing in under 25 US areas. Each participant's cohort was designated according to participant-reported clinical history.

The material sequenced was PBMCs or T cells enriched from blood (not recorded which). The receptor comes from a human donor in a cohort exposed to, infected with or recovered from COVID-19 (not recorded which). The donor label of this sample is uncertain. The genes are TRBV4-2 and TRBJ2-1, with 7 bases identical to TRBD2. DNA for the CDR3: TGTGCCAGCAGCCACGGTGGGGTCCCGGGACTACCCCTGGCCTCCTACAATGAGCAGTTCTTC. Its translation: CASSHGGVPGLPLASYNEQFF.